This T cell receptor (beta chain) came from a study of cytomegalovirus exposure and HLA in healthy donors. Regarding the study as a whole: Later analysis showed TCR association rates varying by HLA locus, highest for DRB1 and lowest for HLA-C. As was reported, the HLA-A and HLA-B alleles of most subjects were accurately predicted from TCR beta sequences.

Per germline, CDR1 SEHNR and CDR2 FQNEAQ (reference sequence). J lost 4 bases, V lost 5 bases, and 2 bases had no gene match. The CDR3 length is 14 residues. Concerning this clone: Antigen: not known.

Primers for the PCR totalled 60 Vbeta and 13 Jbeta. Repertoires were generated with immunoSEQ multiplex PCR, while TCRdb's copy carries only in-frame clones and drops some. The sample records some 62,000 clones, more than 70% being singletons. Sequencing used PBMCs. This sequence joins TRBV7-9 and TRBJ2-2; 9 positions agree with TRBD1. The sequence was collected from a young man in good health and CMV-seronegative. For the CDR3, the DNA is TGTGCCAGCAGCCCGGGACAGGGCACCGGGGAGCTGTTTTTT. Translated, it gives CASSPGQGTGELFF.